Shown below are 7 T cell receptor beta chains from a single sample sequenced in a study of control samples from healthy donors and cancer patients (dated by TCRdb to about 2020). Library prep was done by the immunoSEQ multiplex PCR assay. TCRdb's version of the immuneACCESS table is confined to in-frame rearrangements and falls short of the full clone set. An unresolved V gene accounts for under half of the shortfall where checked; the remainder is of unknown origin. The sample data list around 90,000 clones, and about 85% of these were observed just once. The leading ten clones occupy approximately 2.1% of the sample. Sample: blood. The source is a woman aged 40 to 50 in good health.

The rearrangement joins TRBV19 to TRBJ1-4; D is possibly TRBD1 (5 bases). CDR1 LNHDA and CDR2 SQIVND come from the germline V gene (reference sequence). Trimming removed 5 bases at V and 5 bases at J, with 15 bases between. The CDR3 is 15 residues long. The CDR3 DNA sequence: TGTGCCAGTAGTCCGACGAGGGGAGAGAATGAAAAACTGTTTTTT. Translation gives CASSPTRGENEKLFF.

The V and J genes are TRBV4-1 and TRBJ2-7; no clear D gene. Per the germline V gene, CDR1 is MGHRA and CDR2 is YSYEKL. This CDR3 is 17 amino acids long. The V gene lost 0 bases and the J gene lost 3 bases, with 18 bases spanning the gap. As DNA, the CDR3 is TGCGCCAGCAGCCAAGATGGGCCCCCGGCTATGGTCTACGAGCAGTACTTC. It is translated as CASSQDGPPAMVYEQYF.

The V gene is TRBV7-9, the J gene TRBJ1-6; no reliable D call. The CDR3 is 12 amino acids. The V gene's germline CDR1 is SEHNR and CDR2 FQNEAQ (reference sequence). Trimming removed 1 base from V and 10 bases from J, with 5 bases in between. In DNA, the CDR3 is TGTGCCAGCAGCTTAGGTTACTCACCCCTCCACTTT. It codes for CASSLGYSPLHF. Full variable domain (outside the CDR3, taken from reference TRBV7-9 and TRBJ1-6): DTGVSQNPRHKITKRGQNVTFRCDPISEHNRLYWYRQTLGQGPEFLTYFQNEAQLEKSRLLSDRFSAERPKGSFSTLEIQRTEQGDSAMYLCASSLGYSPLHFGNGTRLTVT.

V is TRBV21-1 and J is TRBJ1-2; TRBD1 is taken as the D call from the table, unchecked against the DNA. TRBV21-1 is described as a pseudogene. The CDR3 sequence is 13 residues long. The CDR3 DNA reads TGTGCCAGCAGCACGACAGATTCCTATGGCTACACCTTC. It specifies CASSTTDSYGYTF.

The chain employs TRBV6-6 and TRBJ2-7; no clear D. The CDR3 sequence is 11 residues long. Germline CDR1 is MNHNY and CDR2 is SVGAGI (reference sequence). V gave up 2 bases and J gave up 2 bases, with 1 base separating them. Here the CDR3 reads CASSYAYEQYF. CDR3 nucleotides: TGTGCCAGCAGTTACGCCTACGAGCAGTACTTC.

This chain links TRBV7-9 with TRBJ1-2; maybe TRBD1 (6 bases). CDR1 SEHNR and CDR2 FQNEAQ come from the germline V gene (reference sequence). This CDR3 comprises 13 residues. Trimming took 4 bases from V and 4 from J, leaving 10 bases between them. CDR3 nucleotides: TGTGCCAGCAGCTCGCAGGGGTTCTATGGCTACACCTTC. It yields the protein CASSSQGFYGYTF.

J is TRBJ1-6 and V is TRBV10-3, with no clear D. V was trimmed by 11 bases and J by 0 bases, leaving 20 bases between them. Germline CDR1 and CDR2: ENHRY and SYGVKD. The CDR3 runs to 17 residues. Here the CDR3 reads CAPPEAEESSYNSPLHF. CDR3 nucleotide sequence: TGTGCCCCCCCCGAGGCCGAAGAGAGCTCCTATAATTCACCCCTCCACTTT.